A single sample is the source of the 20 T cell receptor beta chains below, sequenced in a study of T-cell memory formation after mild COVID-19. TCRdb ran MiXCR on the 5' RACE reads and lists one entry per CDR3 protein. The table lists roughly 260,000 distinct CDR3 sequences, around 15% of them singletons. What was sequenced was PBMCs or a T cell subset sorted from them (not recorded which). The receptor set was obtained from a man between 18 and 35 years old who had mild COVID-19 (a few samples of this study predate the infection). Cell type and time point are not known.

In the case of this clonotype: Germline and junction disagree at one end, which may indicate a read error. This chain joins TRBV19 and TRBJ2-1; 8 nucleotides align to TRBD2. In germline, CDR1 is LNHDA, CDR2 SQIVND (reference sequence). This CDR3 is built from 15 residues. CDR3 loop: CASSIAGQGTNEQFF. The CDR3 DNA sequence: TGTGCCAGTAGCATAGCGGGGCAGGGGACTAATGAGCAGTTCTTC.

This clonotype was counted a few times. The rearrangement uses TRBV12-3 or TRBV12-4 and TRBJ2-7, with a tentative D call TRBD2 (5 bases). The CDR3 is 13 residues long. V lost 4 bases, J lost 8 bases, and 15 bases lay in between. The CDR3 sequence: CASSYQGRGQQYV. The CDR3, as DNA: TGTGCCAGCAGTTATCAAGGACGCGGGCAGCAGTACGTC.

The gene calls are TRBV4-2 and TRBJ2-3; tentatively, D is TRBD1 (6 bases). The length of the CDR3 is 14 residues. The V end lost 3 bases, the J end lost 4 bases, and 11 bases lay between the germline ends. From germline, CDR1 is LGHNA and CDR2 YNFKEQ. CDR3 in DNA: TGTGCCAGCAGCCAGGGGCAGGGGTCAGATACGCAGTATTTT. Its protein is CASSQGQGSDTQYF.

The chain recombines TRBV4-2 with TRBJ2-5, with 11 nucleotides matching TRBD2. This CDR3 spans 16 amino acids. V trimming: 3 bases; J trimming: 2 bases; junction bases outside the gene matches: 5. Germline values: CDR1 LGHNA, CDR2 YNFKEQ. CDR3 in amino acids: CASSQAGTSGQETQYF. CDR3 DNA: TGTGCCAGCAGCCAGGCCGGGACTAGCGGACAAGAGACCCAGTACTTC.

This clonotype was observed a few times. The chain employs TRBV7-9 and TRBJ2-7; tentatively, D is TRBD1 (6 bases). The V end was cut by 5 bases, the J end by 3 bases, with 11 bases between. Germline CDR1 reads SEHNR; CDR2 reads FQNEAQ (reference sequence). The CDR3 has 13 residues. DNA for the CDR3: TGTGCCAGCAGCCGACAGGACAACTACGAGCAGTACGTC. Translating it yields CASSRQDNYEQYV.

This clonotype was recorded at least ten times. The CDR3 here is CASSRDRKTYNSPLHF. In nucleotides, the CDR3 is TGTGCCAGCAGCCGGGACAGAAAAACTTATAATTCACCCCTCCACTTT. The chain uses TRBV6-5 and TRBJ1-6; 7 nucleotides agree with TRBD1. Germline V gene sequence: CDR1 MNHEY, CDR2 SVGAGI. The CDR3 loop spans 16 amino acids. Losses at the gene ends were 6 bases for V and 4 bases for J; bases not matched to a gene: 9.

This clonotype was counted between two and nine times. The rearrangement links TRBV29-1 to TRBJ2-7; 9 bases align to TRBD1. This CDR3 spans 13 amino acids. The germline V gene encodes CDR1 SQVTM and CDR2 ANQGSEA. J gave up 6 bases and V 7 bases, and 10 bases lay outside the gene matches. In DNA form, the CDR3 reads TGCAGCGCCGCCCTGTCGACAGGGGGCGAGCAGTACTTC. Encoded protein: CSAALSTGGEQYF.

The V and J genes are TRBV7-2 and TRBJ2-2; D is perhaps TRBD2 (6 bases). V lost 6 bases and J 4 bases, leaving 12 bases between the germline ends. This CDR3 contains 14 residues. The V gene's germline CDR1 is SGHTA and CDR2 FQGNSA. CDR3 sequence reads: CASRSQGGTGELFF. In DNA, the CDR3 is TGTGCCAGCAGGTCTCAGGGAGGCACCGGGGAGCTGTTTTTT.

This clonotype was picked up a small number of times. The V and J genes are TRBV29-1 and TRBJ1-1, with 8 bases matching TRBD1. V lost 6 bases and J lost 3; bases outside the gene matches: 3. Germline V gene sequence: CDR1 SQVTM, CDR2 ANQGSEA. The CDR3 consists of 12 residues. CDR3 nucleotide sequence: TGCAGCGTGAAGACAGGGGACACTGAAGCTTTCTTT. Translation gives CSVKTGDTEAFF.

This clonotype was counted between two and nine times. This chain links TRBV18 with TRBJ1-3; 7 positions agree with TRBD1. The CDR3 spans 14 residues. The V and J ends lost 3 bases and 7 bases, in that order; junction bases with no gene match: 6. The V gene's germline CDR1 is KGHSH and CDR2 LQKENI. CDR3 in amino acids: CASSPDRSSNTIYF. In DNA, the CDR3 is TGTGCCAGCTCACCGGACAGGTCCTCCAACACCATATATTTT.

This clonotype showed up just a few times. V usage is TRBV5-6 and J usage is TRBJ1-1, with D unclear. CDR3 size: 13 residues. Germline V gene data show CDR1 as SGHDT and CDR2 as YYEEEE. V was clipped by 4 bases and J by 3 bases, with 10 bases between them. The DNA of the CDR3 is TGTGCCAGCAGCGCTGACTTAGACACTGAAGCTTTCTTT. This gives the protein CASSADLDTEAFF.

The CDR3 protein is CASQDEAETQYF. The CDR3 coding sequence is TGCGCCAGCCAGGACGAGGCAGAGACCCAGTACTTC. The rearrangement uses TRBV10-2 and TRBJ2-5; D is uncertain. The CDR3 covers 12 residues. The V end was cut by 8 bases, the J end by 4 bases, with 11 bases between. The V gene's germline CDR1 is WSHSY and CDR2 SAAADI.

This clonotype was detected only a few times. CDR3 residues: CASSLYWSQETQYF. The CDR3 nucleotides are TGTGCCAGCAGCTTATATTGGTCGCAAGAGACCCAGTACTTC. The chain recombines TRBV7-6 with TRBJ2-5; the D is unclear. The V end was cut by 2 bases, the J end by 2 bases, with 9 bases between. Germline CDR1 reads SGHVS; CDR2 reads FNYEAQ. The CDR3 consists of 14 residues.

V is TRBV28 and J is TRBJ2-2; tentatively, D is TRBD2 (5 bases). This CDR3 has 19 residues. Germline CDR1 MDHEN, CDR2 SYDVKM. The V end was cut by 6 bases, the J end by 4 bases, with 27 bases between. CDR3 in amino acids: CASSLPGQTEGSGTGELFF. CDR3 coding DNA: TGTGCCAGCAGCCTCCCTGGGCAAACCGAGGGTTCGGGCACCGGGGAGCTGTTTTTT. The full variable domain, in which reference TRBV28 and TRBJ2-2 provide the parts outside the CDR3, is DVKVTQSSRYLVKRTGEKVFLECVQDMDHENMFWYRQDPGLGLRLIYFSYDVKMKEKGDIPEGYSVSREKKERFSLILESASTNQTSMYLCASSLPGQTEGSGTGELFFGEGSRLTVL.

CDR3 DNA: TGTGCCAGCACTAGTAGCTATGGCTACACCTTC. Translation: CASTSSYGYTF. The chain employs TRBV6-2 or TRBV6-3 and TRBJ1-2; D is unclear. Germline CDR1 reads MNHEY; CDR2 reads SVGEGT. The CDR3 totals 11 residues. The V end lost 7 bases, the J end lost 4 bases, and 7 bases lay between the germline ends.

The genes are TRBV6-5 and TRBJ2-3; no clear D. Germline assignment: CDR1 MNHEY and CDR2 SVGAGI. The CDR3 sequence is 14 residues long. The V and J ends lost 0 bases and 0 bases respectively, with 4 bases between them. For the CDR3, the DNA is TGTGCCAGCAGTTACTCGATGAGCACAGATACGCAGTATTTT. Translated: CASSYSMSTDTQYF.

There are a few counts of this clonotype. The V gene is TRBV6-6, the J gene TRBJ1-2; a weak D match, TRBD1 (5 bases). Germline V gene sequence: CDR1 MNHNY, CDR2 SVGAGI (reference sequence). The CDR3 covers 16 residues. V shed 3 bases and J shed 4 bases, with 18 bases lying between them. The DNA of the CDR3 is TGTGCCAGCAGTTATCCGGCGACGGGGGAAACCTATGGCTACACCTTC. Residues: CASSYPATGETYGYTF.

The chain recombines TRBV6-5 with TRBJ1-1; D ambiguous. CDR1 and CDR2 (germline): MNHEY, SVGAGI. Deletions cut 6 bases from V and 3 bases from J, with 23 bases between. CDR3 size: 17 residues. The CDR3 DNA reads TGTGCCAGCAGCACGAAACTGGACTATAAGAGGGACACTGAAGCTTTCTTT. Translated: CASSTKLDYKRDTEAFF.

The chain joins TRBV9 to TRBJ2-7; D might be TRBD2 (7 bases). The CDR3 length is 16 residues. The V end was cut by 3 bases, the J end by 7 bases, with 23 bases between. Germline V CDR1 and CDR2: SGDLS, YYNGEE. As DNA, the CDR3 is TGTGCCAGCAGCGAGGGGGGCAGCGGGGCACGAAGGGAGCAGTACTTC. This encodes CASSEGGSGARREQYF.

The rearrangement joins TRBV5-1 to TRBJ2-2; D unresolved. The CDR3 length is 16 residues. The germline V gene encodes CDR1 SGHRS and CDR2 YFSETQ. V was pared by 4 bases and J by 0 bases, with 13 bases between. The CDR3 DNA reads TGCGCCAGCAGCAAGGACCACCCTGCGAACACCGGGGAGCTGTTTTTT. It is translated as CASSKDHPANTGELFF.